This paragraph covers one TCR beta chain sequence. Germline V gives CDR1 LNHDA, CDR2 SQIVND (reference sequence). CDR3 size: 18 residues. Trimming cost V 6 bases and J 5 bases; bases outside gene matches: 12. This specimen belongs to a study of blood T cell repertoires in COVID-19. The protocol was immunoSEQ multiplex PCR, while the TCRdb copy is restricted to in-frame clones and leaves out a portion. The sample lists around 98,000 clones, approximately 82% occurring once. The sequenced sample consisted of peripheral blood. This chain joins TRBV19 and TRBJ2-3; the match to TRBD2 covers 15 bases. This TCR was recovered from a man between 70 and 80 years old with active or convalescent COVID-19. Here the CDR3 DNA reads TGTGCCAGTAGCGGCCTCGGGACTAGCGGGGGGCCGGGAGATACGCAGTATTTT. This gives the protein CASSGLGTSGGPGDTQYF.